Below, 20 T cell receptor beta chains from the same sample are listed, as sequenced in a study of shared clonotypes between healthy human individuals. Terminally differentiated effector memory CD45RA+ cells were left out of the naive CD8 fraction, which was CD45RO-negative and positively selected for CCR7. This table comes from immunoSEQ multiplex PCR, and its TCRdb copy is limited to in-frame clones, with some not included. This sample has about 700,000 clones, with about 91% found just once. The specimen was naive CD8+ T cells sorted from blood. Every receptor here comes from a man younger than 40 in good health.

This clone appeared a single time. The chain is built from TRBV28 and TRBJ2-2, with 9 bases that match TRBD1. CDR3 length equals 17 residues. V was pared by 2 bases and J by 0 bases, with 4 bases of the junction left unmatched. Germline V CDR1 and CDR2: MDHEN, SYDVKM. CDR3 sequence (DNA): TGTGCCAGCAGTTTAAGGAGGACAGGGGCGAACACCGGGGAGCTGTTTTTT. Protein: CASSLRRTGANTGELFF.

CDR3: CASSLATKETQYF. The CDR3 DNA is TGTGCCAGCAGCTTAGCAACAAAAGAGACCCAGTACTTC. The chain links TRBV7-8 to TRBJ2-5; D call uncertain. The CDR3 extends over 13 amino acids. The germline V gene has CDR1 SGHVS and CDR2 FQNEAQ. V dropped 0 bases and J dropped 3 bases, with 5 bases sitting between them.

This rearrangement joins TRBV7-2 to TRBJ2-2; D ambiguous. Per germline, CDR1 SGHTA and CDR2 FQGNSA. Trimming cost V 1 base and J 1 base, with 1 base left between them. The CDR3 sequence is 13 residues long. CDR3 protein: CASSLGNTGELFF. CDR3 DNA: TGTGCCAGCAGCTTAGGGAACACCGGGGAGCTGTTTTTT.

A few counts support this clone. V is TRBV10-3 and J is TRBJ2-1, with 8 bases that match TRBD1. The V gene's germline CDR1 is ENHRY and CDR2 SYGVKD. V gave up 2 bases and J gave up 8 bases; unmatched junction bases: 5. The CDR3 loop spans 14 amino acids. CDR3: CAISEGQGLDEQFF. The CDR3 DNA sequence: TGTGCCATCAGTGAGGGACAGGGCCTTGATGAGCAGTTCTTC.

This chain links TRBV27 with TRBJ1-1, with D maybe TRBD1 (6 bases). Germline V gene data show CDR1 as MNHEY and CDR2 as SMNVEV (reference sequence). This CDR3 is built from 16 residues. Trimming removed 5 bases at V and 5 bases at J, with 21 bases between. The CDR3 reads CASSPEGGLGRTEAFF. CDR3 nucleotides: TGTGCCAGCAGTCCCGAAGGGGGGTTAGGGAGGACTGAAGCTTTCTTT.

The V and J genes are TRBV4-1 and TRBJ2-7; no clear D. Germline CDR1 MGHRA, CDR2 YSYEKL. The ends were cut back, 3 bases at V and 3 bases at J, with 15 bases in the middle. CDR3 length equals 15 residues. CDR3 amino acids: CASSHRQGGIYEQYF. DNA of the CDR3: TGCGCCAGCAGCCATCGACAAGGTGGGATCTACGAGCAGTACTTC.

The chain employs TRBV6-5 and TRBJ2-2; no reliable D call. CDR1 and CDR2 from the germline V gene are MNHEY and SVGAGI. V lost 2 bases and J 7 bases, leaving 14 bases between the germline ends. The CDR3 sequence is 15 residues long. The CDR3 sequence is CASSYGQELIGELFF. The CDR3 DNA reads as TGTGCCAGCAGTTACGGCCAGGAGCTTATCGGGGAGCTGTTTTTT.

The chain has TRBV15 and TRBJ2-3; D is ambiguous. V shed 0 bases and J shed 0 bases, with 7 bases lying between them. Germline V CDR1 and CDR2: LNHNV, YYDKDF (reference sequence). The CDR3 is made up of 15 amino acids. CDR3 DNA sequence: TGTGCCACCAGCAGAGATAGGTTTAGCACAGATACGCAGTATTTT. As protein: CATSRDRFSTDTQYF.

Ten or more counts support this clone. The V call is TRBV13, the J call TRBJ2-1; tentative D call: TRBD2 (6 bases). This CDR3 has 15 residues. Trimming removed 6 bases at V and 0 bases at J, with 12 bases between. Germline lookup yields CDR1 PRHDT and CDR2 FYEKMQ (reference sequence). The CDR3 nucleotides are TGTGCCAGCAGTGACGGGGGTAGCTCCTACAATGAGCAGTTCTTC. It translates to CASSDGGSSYNEQFF.

V is TRBV6-6 and J is TRBJ2-7; 7 bases fit TRBD2. Trimming removed 9 bases from V and 3 bases from J; junction bases left unmatched: 11. Germline CDR1 reads MNHNY; CDR2 reads SVGAGI (reference sequence). This CDR3 spans 14 amino acids. CDR3 nucleotide sequence: TGTGCCAGTCAAATTCAGACTAGCAACTACGAGCAGTACTTC. It codes for CASQIQTSNYEQYF.

The V gene is TRBV5-6, the J gene TRBJ2-5; 12 bases match TRBD2. This CDR3 is 18 amino acids long. V was pared by 2 bases and J by 3 bases, with 11 bases of the junction left unmatched. Germline CDR1 is SGHDT and CDR2 is YYEEEE. Here the CDR3 reads CASSFLGRLAGDKETQYF. Written as DNA, the CDR3 is TGTGCCAGCAGCTTTTTGGGTAGACTAGCGGGAGACAAAGAGACCCAGTACTTC.

This clone appeared once. The CDR3 here is CASSLLVGVPYNEQFF. The CDR3 nucleotides read TGCGCCAGCAGCTTGTTAGTGGGGGTTCCCTACAATGAGCAGTTCTTC. The chain recombines TRBV5-1 with TRBJ2-1; TRBD1 or TRBD2 may be the D gene (5 bases each). Between the trimmed V and J ends, which lost 1 base and 2 bases, there was a span of 13 bases. Germline V gives CDR1 SGHRS, CDR2 YFSETQ. This CDR3 contains 16 residues. Together with reference TRBV5-1 and TRBJ2-1, the CDR3 gives the full variable domain: KAGVTQTPRYLIKTRGQQVTLSCSPISGHRSVSWYQQTPGQGLQFLFEYFSETQRNKGNFPGRFSGRQFSNSRSEMNVSTLELGDSALYLCASSLLVGVPYNEQFFGPGTRLTVL.

The CDR3 reads CASSIPLTSGGAGDEQFF. CDR3 nucleotides: TGTGCCAGCAGCATACCCTTGACTAGCGGAGGGGCGGGCGATGAGCAGTTCTTC. The genes are TRBV5-5 and TRBJ2-1; TRBD2 aligns across 9 bases. Germline CDR1 SGHKS, CDR2 YYEKEE (reference sequence). V was clipped by 4 bases and J by 8 bases; unmatched bases: 19. This CDR3 contains 18 residues.

The chain carries TRBV7-9 and TRBJ2-7; TRBD2 is a possible D gene (5 bases). The CDR3 consists of 14 residues. V shed 5 bases and J shed 5 bases, with 16 bases lying between them. CDR1 SEHNR and CDR2 FQNEAQ come from the germline V gene (reference sequence). CDR3 DNA: TGTGCCAGCAGCCCATCCTCTTCCGGGGACGAGCAGTACTTC. This codes for CASSPSSSGDEQYF. Complete variable domain (other parts from reference TRBV7-9 and TRBJ2-7): DTGVSQNPRHKITKRGQNVTFRCDPISEHNRLYWYRQTLGQGPEFLTYFQNEAQLEKSRLLSDRFSAERPKGSFSTLEIQRTEQGDSAMYLCASSPSSSGDEQYFGPGTRLTVT.

In this sample, this clone turned up a few times. V and J are TRBV7-9 and TRBJ2-7; TRBD1 or TRBD2 may be the D gene (5 bases each). V was pared by 4 bases and J by 3 bases, with 13 bases between. This CDR3 contains 14 residues. Germline V gene lookup returns CDR1 SEHNR and CDR2 FQNEAQ (reference sequence). CDR3 sequence reads: CASSSGTANYEQYF. The CDR3 DNA reads TGTGCCAGCAGCTCCGGGACGGCAAACTACGAGCAGTACTTC.

V gene TRBV6-5 combines with J gene TRBJ1-2; D remains ambiguous. This CDR3 spans 12 amino acids. Germline values: CDR1 MNHEY, CDR2 SVGAGI. Trimming left V 11 bases short and J 8 bases short, with 18 bases between. The CDR3 nucleotides are TGTGCCTCGCGAGGCAGCCCTATAGGCTACACCTTC. It encodes CASRGSPIGYTF.

This sequence joins TRBV9 and TRBJ2-1, with 10 bases that match TRBD2. Germline V gene data show CDR1 as SGDLS and CDR2 as YYNGEE. V was clipped by 2 bases and J by 9 bases; unmatched bases: 11. The CDR3 is made up of 16 amino acids. For the CDR3, the DNA is TGTGCCAGCAGCGTGGTGGTGGCTAGCGGGAGTGGTGAGCAGTTCTTC. Its translation: CASSVVVASGSGEQFF.

This sequence joins TRBV15 and TRBJ2-2, with 10 bases fitting TRBD1. CDR3 length: 15 amino acids. The V segment lost 5 bases and the J segment 2 bases; nucleotides outside the gene matches: 2. Germline V gene data show CDR1 as LNHNV and CDR2 as YYDKDF (reference sequence). The CDR3 sequence is CATSRDRGNTGELFF. For the CDR3, the DNA is TGTGCCACCAGCCGGGACAGGGGAAACACCGGGGAGCTGTTTTTT.

CDR3 sequence: CASNTAGDTQYF. The CDR3 DNA reads TGTGCCAGCAATACTGCCGGAGATACGCAGTATTTT. This rearrangement joins TRBV7-9 to TRBJ2-3; D is undetermined. The ends were cut back, 7 bases at V and 5 bases at J, with 10 bases in the middle. The length of the CDR3 is 12 residues. In germline, CDR1 is SEHNR, CDR2 FQNEAQ (reference sequence).

J is TRBJ2-6 and V is TRBV9, with D perhaps TRBD1 (6 bases). Germline V CDR1 and CDR2: SGDLS, YYNGEE. V shed 0 bases and J shed 0 bases, with 13 bases lying between them. CDR3 length equals 18 residues. CDR3 amino acids: CASSVDRTVLSGANVLTF. Here the CDR3 DNA reads TGTGCCAGCAGCGTAGATAGGACAGTCCTCTCTGGGGCCAACGTCCTGACTTTC.